A single T cell receptor beta chain is shown here with its context. Trimming shortened V by 1 base and J by 1 base, and 7 bases separated the two germline ends. The germline V gene has CDR1 SEHNR and CDR2 FQNEAQ (reference sequence). The CDR3 runs to 14 residues. Every donor had blood drawn once into heparin, around 120 mL on average. Cells sorted by CD45RO/CCR7/CD25/CD127/CD95/CD27 comprised CD4+ naive, central memory, regulatory and stem cell-like memory cells. Sorted populations were all over 98% pure. Expressed TCRB transcripts were sequenced after all isolated RNA was converted to cDNA. The repertoire was sequenced with immunoSEQ multiplex PCR; TCRdb's copy has only in-frame clones and lacks some. The sample yields hundreds of thousands of clones, about 29% seen once. The data originate from a study of beta chain features in type 1 diabetes. Study as a whole: The samples had more than 95 million sorted cells examined in all.

Input material: naive CD4+ T cells from blood. The V call is TRBV7-9, the J call TRBJ2-5; D remains unclear. The origin of this receptor is a man younger than 35 in good health. CDR3 nucleotides: TGTGCCAGCAGCTTAGGTCCGGCCCAAGAGACCCAGTACTTC. Translated: CASSLGPAQETQYF. Based on the CDR3 plus reference TRBV7-9 and TRBJ2-5, the full variable domain is DTGVSQNPRHKITKRGQNVTFRCDPISEHNRLYWYRQTLGQGPEFLTYFQNEAQLEKSRLLSDRFSAERPKGSFSTLEIQRTEQGDSAMYLCASSLGPAQETQYFGPGTRLLVL.